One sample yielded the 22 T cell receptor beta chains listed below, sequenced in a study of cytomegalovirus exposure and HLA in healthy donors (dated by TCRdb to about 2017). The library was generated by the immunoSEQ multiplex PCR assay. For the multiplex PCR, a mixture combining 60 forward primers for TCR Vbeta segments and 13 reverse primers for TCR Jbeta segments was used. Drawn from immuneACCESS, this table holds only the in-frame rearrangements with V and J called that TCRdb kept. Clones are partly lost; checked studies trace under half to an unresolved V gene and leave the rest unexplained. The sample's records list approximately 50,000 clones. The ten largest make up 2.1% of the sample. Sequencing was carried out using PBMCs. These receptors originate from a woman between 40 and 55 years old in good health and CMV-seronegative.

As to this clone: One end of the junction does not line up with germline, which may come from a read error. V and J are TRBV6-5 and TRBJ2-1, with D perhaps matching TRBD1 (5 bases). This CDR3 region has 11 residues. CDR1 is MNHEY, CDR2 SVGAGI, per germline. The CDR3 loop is CARSYGQGQFF. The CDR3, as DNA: TGTGCCAGAAGTTACGGTCAGGGGCAGTTCTTC.

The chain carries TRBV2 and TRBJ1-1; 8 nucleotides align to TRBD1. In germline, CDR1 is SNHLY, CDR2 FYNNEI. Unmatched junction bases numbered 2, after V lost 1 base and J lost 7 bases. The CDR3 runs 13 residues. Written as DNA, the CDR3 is TGTGCCAGCAGTGAAGAACAGGGGGATGAAGCTTTCTTT. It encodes CASSEEQGDEAFF.

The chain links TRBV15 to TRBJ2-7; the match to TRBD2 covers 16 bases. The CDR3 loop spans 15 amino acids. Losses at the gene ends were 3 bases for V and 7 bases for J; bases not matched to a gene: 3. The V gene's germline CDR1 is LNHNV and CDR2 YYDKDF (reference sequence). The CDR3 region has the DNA TGTGCCACCAGCAGGGGACTAGCGGGAGGGCTTGAGCAGTACTTC. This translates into CATSRGLAGGLEQYF.

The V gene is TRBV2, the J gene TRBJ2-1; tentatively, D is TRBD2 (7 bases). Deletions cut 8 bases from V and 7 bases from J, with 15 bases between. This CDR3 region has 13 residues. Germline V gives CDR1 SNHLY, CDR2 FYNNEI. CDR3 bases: TGTGCCAGCGGGGGGAGGGGGGAGAATGAGCAGTTCTTC. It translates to CASGGRGENEQFF. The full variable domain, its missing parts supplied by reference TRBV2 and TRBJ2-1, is EPEVTQTPSHQVTQMGQEVILRCVPISNHLYFYWYRQILGQKVEFLVSFYNNEISEKSEIFDDQFSVERPDGSNFTLKIRSTKLEDSAMYFCASGGRGENEQFFGPGTRLTVL.

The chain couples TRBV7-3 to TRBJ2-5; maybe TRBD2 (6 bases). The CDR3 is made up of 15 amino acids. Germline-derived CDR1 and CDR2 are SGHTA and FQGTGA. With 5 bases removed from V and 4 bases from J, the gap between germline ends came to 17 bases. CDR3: CASSRTSYGGETQYF. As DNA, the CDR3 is TGTGCCAGCAGCCGTACTAGCTATGGGGGAGAGACCCAGTACTTC.

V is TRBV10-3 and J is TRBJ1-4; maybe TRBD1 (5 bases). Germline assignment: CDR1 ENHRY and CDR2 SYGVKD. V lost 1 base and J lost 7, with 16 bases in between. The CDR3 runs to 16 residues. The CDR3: CAISEWWAGNGEKLFF. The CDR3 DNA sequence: TGTGCCATCAGTGAGTGGTGGGCAGGGAATGGTGAAAAACTGTTTTTT.

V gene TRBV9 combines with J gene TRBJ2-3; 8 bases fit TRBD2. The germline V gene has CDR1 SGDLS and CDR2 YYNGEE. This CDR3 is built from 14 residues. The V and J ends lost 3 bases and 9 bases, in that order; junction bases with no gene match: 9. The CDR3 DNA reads TGTGCCAGCAGCGCCCCCGCGGGAGGACAGACGCAGTATTTT. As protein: CASSAPAGGQTQYF. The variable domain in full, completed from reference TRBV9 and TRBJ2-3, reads DSGVTQTPKHLITATGQRVTLRCSPRSGDLSVYWYQQSLDQGLQFLIQYYNGEERAKGNILERFSAQQFPDLHSELNLSSLELGDSALYFCASSAPAGGQTQYFGPGTRLTVL.

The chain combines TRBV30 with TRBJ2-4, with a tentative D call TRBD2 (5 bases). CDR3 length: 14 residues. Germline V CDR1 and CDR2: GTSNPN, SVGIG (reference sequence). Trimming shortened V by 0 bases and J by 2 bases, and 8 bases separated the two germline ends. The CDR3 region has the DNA TGTGCCTGGAGTGTAGACGGGACCAAAAACATTCAGTACTTC. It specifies CAWSVDGTKNIQYF.

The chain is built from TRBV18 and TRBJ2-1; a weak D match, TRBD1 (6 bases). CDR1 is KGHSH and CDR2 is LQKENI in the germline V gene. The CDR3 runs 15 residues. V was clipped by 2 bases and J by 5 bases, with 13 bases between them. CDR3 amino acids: CASSPSQGSHNEQFF. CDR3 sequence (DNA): TGTGCCAGCTCACCAAGCCAGGGGTCCCACAATGAGCAGTTCTTC. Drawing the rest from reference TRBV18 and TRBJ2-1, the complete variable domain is NAGVMQNPRHLVRRRGQEARLRCSPMKGHSHVYWYRQLPEEGLKFMVYLQKENIIDESGMPKERFSAEFPKEGPSILRIQQVVRGDSAAYFCASSPSQGSHNEQFFGPGTRLTVL.

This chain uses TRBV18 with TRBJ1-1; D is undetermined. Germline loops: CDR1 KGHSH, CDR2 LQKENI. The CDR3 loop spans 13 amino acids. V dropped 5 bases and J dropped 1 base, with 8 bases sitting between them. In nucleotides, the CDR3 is TGTGCCAGCTCATCAACCGGGAACACTGAAGCTTTCTTT. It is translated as CASSSTGNTEAFF.

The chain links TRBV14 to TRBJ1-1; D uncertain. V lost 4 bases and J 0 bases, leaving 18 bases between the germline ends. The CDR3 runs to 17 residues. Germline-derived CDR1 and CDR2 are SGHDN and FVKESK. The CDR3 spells CASSPPRGGRVNTEAFF. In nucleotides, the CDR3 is TGTGCCAGCAGCCCACCCCGGGGAGGGCGAGTGAACACTGAAGCTTTCTTT. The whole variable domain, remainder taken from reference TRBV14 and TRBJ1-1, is EAGVTQFPSHSVIEKGQTVTLRCDPISGHDNLYWYRRVMGKEIKFLLHFVKESKQDESGMPNNRFLAERTGGTYSTLKVQPAELEDSGVYFCASSPPRGGRVNTEAFFGQGTRLTVV.

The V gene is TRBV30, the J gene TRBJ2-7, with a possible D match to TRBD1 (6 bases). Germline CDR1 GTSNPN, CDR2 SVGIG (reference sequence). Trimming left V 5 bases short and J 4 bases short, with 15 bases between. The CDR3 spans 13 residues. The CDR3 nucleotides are TGTGCCTGGTCTAGGGGGAGTAAGTACGAGCAGTACTTC. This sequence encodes CAWSRGSKYEQYF.

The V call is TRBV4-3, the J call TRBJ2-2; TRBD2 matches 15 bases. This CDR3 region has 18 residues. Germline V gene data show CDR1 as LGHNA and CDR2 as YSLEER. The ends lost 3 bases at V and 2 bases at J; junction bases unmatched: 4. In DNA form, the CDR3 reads TGCGCCAGCAGCCACCTGGGACTAGCGGGGGGTAACACCGGGGAGCTGTTTTTT. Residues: CASSHLGLAGGNTGELFF.

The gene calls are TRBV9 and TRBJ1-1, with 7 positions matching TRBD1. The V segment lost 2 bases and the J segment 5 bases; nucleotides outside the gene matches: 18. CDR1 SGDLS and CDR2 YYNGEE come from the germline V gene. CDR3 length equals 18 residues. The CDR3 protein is CASSVEAKVQGSGTEAFF. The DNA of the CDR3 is TGTGCCAGCAGCGTCGAGGCAAAGGTACAGGGGTCTGGAACTGAAGCTTTCTTT. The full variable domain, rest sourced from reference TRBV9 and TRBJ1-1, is DSGVTQTPKHLITATGQRVTLRCSPRSGDLSVYWYQQSLDQGLQFLIQYYNGEERAKGNILERFSAQQFPDLHSELNLSSLELGDSALYFCASSVEAKVQGSGTEAFFGQGTRLTVV.

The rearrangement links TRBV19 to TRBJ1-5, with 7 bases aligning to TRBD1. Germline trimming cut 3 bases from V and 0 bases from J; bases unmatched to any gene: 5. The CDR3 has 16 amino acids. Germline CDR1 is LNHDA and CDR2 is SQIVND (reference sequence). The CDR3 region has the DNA TGTGCCAGTAGTATGAGCAGGGGGTATAGCAATCAGCCCCAGCATTTT. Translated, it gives CASSMSRGYSNQPQHF.

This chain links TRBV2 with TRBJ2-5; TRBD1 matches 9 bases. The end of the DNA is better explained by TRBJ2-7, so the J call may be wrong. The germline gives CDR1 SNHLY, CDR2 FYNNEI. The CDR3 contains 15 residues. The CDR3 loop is CASSERGTGIGEQYF. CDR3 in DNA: TGTGCCAGCAGTGAAAGAGGGACAGGGATAGGCGAGCAGTACTTC.

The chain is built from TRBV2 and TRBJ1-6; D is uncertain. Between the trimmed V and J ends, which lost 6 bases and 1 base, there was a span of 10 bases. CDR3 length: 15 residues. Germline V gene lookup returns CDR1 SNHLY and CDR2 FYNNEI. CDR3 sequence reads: CASRSEASYNSPLHF. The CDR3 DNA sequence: TGTGCCAGCAGATCGGAGGCTTCCTATAATTCACCCCTCCACTTT.

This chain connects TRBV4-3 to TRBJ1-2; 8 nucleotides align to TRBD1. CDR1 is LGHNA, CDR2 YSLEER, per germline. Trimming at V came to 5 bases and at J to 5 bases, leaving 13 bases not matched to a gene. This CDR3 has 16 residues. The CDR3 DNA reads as TGCGCCAGCAGCGAGACTACAGGGGGTAGTCAGTATGGCTACACCTTC. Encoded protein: CASSETTGGSQYGYTF.

The CDR3 region has the DNA TGTGCCAGCACCAGAGGGGGAGGGGAAGAGACCCAGTACTTC. Protein sequence: CASTRGGGEETQYF. The V and J genes are TRBV6-1 and TRBJ2-5, with TRBD2 as a possible D gene (7 bases). CDR1 and CDR2 from the germline V gene are MNHNS and SASEGT. The CDR3 consists of 14 residues. With 7 bases removed from V and 3 bases from J, the gap between germline ends came to 15 bases.

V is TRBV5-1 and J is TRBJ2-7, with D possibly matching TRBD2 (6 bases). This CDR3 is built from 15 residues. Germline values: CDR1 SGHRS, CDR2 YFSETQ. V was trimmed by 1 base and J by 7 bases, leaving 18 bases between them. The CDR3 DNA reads TGCGCCAGCAGCTTGCAGGCAGGTCCGGAGGGAGAGCAGTACTTC. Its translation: CASSLQAGPEGEQYF.

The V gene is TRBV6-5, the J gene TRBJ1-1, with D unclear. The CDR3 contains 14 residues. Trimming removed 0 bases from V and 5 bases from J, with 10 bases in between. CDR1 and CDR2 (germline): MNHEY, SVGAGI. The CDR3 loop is CASSYSTLLTEAFF. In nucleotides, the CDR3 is TGTGCCAGCAGTTACTCGACCCTACTAACTGAAGCTTTCTTT.

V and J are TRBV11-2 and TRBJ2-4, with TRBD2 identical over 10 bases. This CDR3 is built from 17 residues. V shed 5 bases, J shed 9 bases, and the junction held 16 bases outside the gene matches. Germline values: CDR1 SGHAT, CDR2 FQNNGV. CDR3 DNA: TGTGCCAGCAGCCTACACTCAAAACTAGCGGGGCCTTCCATTCAGTACTTC. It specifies CASSLHSKLAGPSIQYF.